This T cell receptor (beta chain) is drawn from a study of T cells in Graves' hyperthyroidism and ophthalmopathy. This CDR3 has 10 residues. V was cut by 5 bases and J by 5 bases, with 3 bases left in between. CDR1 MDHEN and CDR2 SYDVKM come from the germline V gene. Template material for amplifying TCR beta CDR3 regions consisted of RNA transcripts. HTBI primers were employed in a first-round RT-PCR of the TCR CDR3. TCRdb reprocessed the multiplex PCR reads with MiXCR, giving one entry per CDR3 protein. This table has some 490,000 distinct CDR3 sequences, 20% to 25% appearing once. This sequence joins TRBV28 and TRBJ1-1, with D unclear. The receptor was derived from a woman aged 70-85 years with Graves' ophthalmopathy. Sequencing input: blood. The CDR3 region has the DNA TGTGCCAGCAGTGGGACTGAAGCTTTCTTT. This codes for CASSGTEAFF. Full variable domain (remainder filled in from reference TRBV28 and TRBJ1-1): DVKVTQSSRYLVKRTGEKVFLECVQDMDHENMFWYRQDPGLGLRLIYFSYDVKMKEKGDIPEGYSVSREKKERFSLILESASTNQTSMYLCASSGTEAFFGQGTRLTVV.